The source of this TCR beta chain is a study of cytomegalovirus exposure and HLA in healthy donors. As concerns this clone: What it binds is unknown.

Points from the study as a whole: With DRB1 most and HLA-C fewest, TCR association rates differed between HLA loci in a later analysis. Previous analysis showed most TCR beta V segments were productive about 87% or about 30% of the time.

This CDR3 is built from 15 residues. Germline values: CDR1 SNHLY, CDR2 FYNNEI. V shed 6 bases and J 0 bases; nucleotides not matched to a gene: 4. The study ran its PCR with 60 Vbeta and 13 Jbeta primers. Profiling relied on immunoSEQ multiplex PCR, and the TCRdb table lists in-frame clones only, not all of them. In the table there are 200,000 to 250,000 clones, 75% to 80% of which are singletons. The source is a man between 18 and 29 years old in good health and CMV-seronegative. Material for sequencing was PBMCs. This chain links TRBV2 with TRBJ2-1, with 8 bases aligning to TRBD2. The CDR3 protein is CASSGSGSSYNEQFF. The CDR3 DNA sequence: TGTGCCAGCAGCGGAAGCGGGAGCTCCTACAATGAGCAGTTCTTC. Full variable domain (remainder filled in from reference TRBV2 and TRBJ2-1): EPEVTQTPSHQVTQMGQEVILRCVPISNHLYFYWYRQILGQKVEFLVSFYNNEISEKSEIFDDQFSVERPDGSNFTLKIRSTKLEDSAMYFCASSGSGSSYNEQFFGPGTRLTVL.